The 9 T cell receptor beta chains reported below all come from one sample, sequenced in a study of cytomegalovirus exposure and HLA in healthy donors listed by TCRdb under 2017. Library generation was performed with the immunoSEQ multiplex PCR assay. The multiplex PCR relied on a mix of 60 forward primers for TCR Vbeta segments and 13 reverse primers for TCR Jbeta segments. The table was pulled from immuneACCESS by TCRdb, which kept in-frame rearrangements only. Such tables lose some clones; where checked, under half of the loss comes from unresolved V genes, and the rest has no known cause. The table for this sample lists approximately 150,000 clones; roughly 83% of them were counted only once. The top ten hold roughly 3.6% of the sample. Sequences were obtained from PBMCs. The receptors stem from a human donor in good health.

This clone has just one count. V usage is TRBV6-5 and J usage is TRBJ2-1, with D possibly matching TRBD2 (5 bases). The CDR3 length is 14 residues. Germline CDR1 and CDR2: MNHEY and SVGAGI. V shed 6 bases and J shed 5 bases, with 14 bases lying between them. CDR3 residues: CASRRTGPDNEQFF. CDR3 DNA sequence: TGTGCCAGCAGGCGGACTGGCCCTGACAATGAGCAGTTCTTC.

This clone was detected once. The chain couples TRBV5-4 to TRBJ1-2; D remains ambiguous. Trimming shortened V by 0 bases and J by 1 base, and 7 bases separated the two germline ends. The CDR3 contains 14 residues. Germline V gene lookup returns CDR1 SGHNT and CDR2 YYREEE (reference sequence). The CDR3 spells CASSLGPSNYGYTF. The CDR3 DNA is TGTGCCAGCAGCTTGGGTCCCAGTAACTATGGCTACACCTTC.

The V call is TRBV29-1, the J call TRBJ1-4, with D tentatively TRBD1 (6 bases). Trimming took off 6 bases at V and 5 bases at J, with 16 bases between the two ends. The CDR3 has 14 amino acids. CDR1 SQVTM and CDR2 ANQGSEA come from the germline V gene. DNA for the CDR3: TGCAGCGTCCGGGACACAGGATTCAATGAAAAACTGTTTTTT. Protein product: CSVRDTGFNEKLFF.

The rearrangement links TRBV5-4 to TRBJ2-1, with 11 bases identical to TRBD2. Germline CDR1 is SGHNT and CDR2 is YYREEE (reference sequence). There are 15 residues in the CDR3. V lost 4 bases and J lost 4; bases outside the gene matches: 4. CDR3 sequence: CASSGLAGPYNEQFF. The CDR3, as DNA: TGTGCCAGCAGCGGACTAGCGGGCCCTTACAATGAGCAGTTCTTC.

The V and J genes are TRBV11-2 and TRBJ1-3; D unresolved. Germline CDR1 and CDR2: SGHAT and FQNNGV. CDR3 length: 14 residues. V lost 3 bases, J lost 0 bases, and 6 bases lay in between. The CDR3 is CASSFRFSGNTIYF. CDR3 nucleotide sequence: TGTGCCAGCAGCTTCAGGTTCTCTGGAAACACCATATATTTT.

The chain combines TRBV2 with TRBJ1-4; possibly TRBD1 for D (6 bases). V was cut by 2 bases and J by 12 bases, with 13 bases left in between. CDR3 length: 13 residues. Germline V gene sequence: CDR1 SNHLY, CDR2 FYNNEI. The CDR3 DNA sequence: TGTGCCAGCAGTGAAACGCCGGCAGGGGAACTGTTTTTT. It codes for CASSETPAGELFF.

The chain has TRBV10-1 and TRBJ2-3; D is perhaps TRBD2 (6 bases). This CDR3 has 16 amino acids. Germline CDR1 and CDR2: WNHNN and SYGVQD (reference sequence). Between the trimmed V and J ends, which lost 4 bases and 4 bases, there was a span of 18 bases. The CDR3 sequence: CASSGPPGGFADTQYF. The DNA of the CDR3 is TGCGCCAGCAGTGGCCCCCCCGGAGGGTTCGCAGATACGCAGTATTTT.

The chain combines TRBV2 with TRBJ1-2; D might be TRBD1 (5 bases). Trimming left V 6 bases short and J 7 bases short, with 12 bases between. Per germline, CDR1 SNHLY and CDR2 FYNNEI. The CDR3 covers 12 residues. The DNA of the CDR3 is TGTGCCAGCAGGCTAGACAGACCTGGCTACACCTTC. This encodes CASRLDRPGYTF.

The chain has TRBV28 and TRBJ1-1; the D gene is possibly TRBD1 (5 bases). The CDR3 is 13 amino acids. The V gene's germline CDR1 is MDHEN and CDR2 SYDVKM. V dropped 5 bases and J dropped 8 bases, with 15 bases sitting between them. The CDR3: CASSVTARDEAFF. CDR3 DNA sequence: TGTGCCAGCAGTGTGACAGCCCGTGACGAAGCTTTCTTT. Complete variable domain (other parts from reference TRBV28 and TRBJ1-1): DVKVTQSSRYLVKRTGEKVFLECVQDMDHENMFWYRQDPGLGLRLIYFSYDVKMKEKGDIPEGYSVSREKKERFSLILESASTNQTSMYLCASSVTARDEAFFGQGTRLTVV.